This passage covers 27 T cell receptor beta chains from one sample sequenced in a study of cytomegalovirus exposure and HLA in healthy donors. TCRdb's copy holds only in-frame clones and misses some; the assay was immunoSEQ multiplex PCR. The sample consists of some 45,000 clones, more than 85% of them appearing once. Sequencing was performed on PBMCs. These receptors were collected from a man between 18 and 29 years old in good health and CMV-seronegative.

This chain links TRBV12-5 with TRBJ1-6, with D possibly matching TRBD1 (6 bases). The CDR3 is made up of 16 amino acids. From germline, CDR1 is LGHNT and CDR2 FRNRAP. The V gene lost 7 bases and the J gene lost 2 bases, with 15 bases spanning the gap. CDR3: CASDWGGAAYNSPLHF. The CDR3 DNA follows: TGTGCTAGTGACTGGGGGGGGGCGGCCTATAATTCACCCCTCCACTTT.

The rearrangement uses TRBV6-1 and TRBJ1-1, with a weak D call TRBD1 (6 bases). CDR3 length: 16 residues. CDR1 MNHNS and CDR2 SASEGT come from the germline V gene. The V gene lost 4 bases and the J gene lost 4 bases, with 19 bases spanning the gap. CDR3: CASSVDRSRIGTEAFF. The DNA of the CDR3 is TGTGCCAGCAGTGTCGACAGGTCCAGGATAGGCACTGAAGCTTTCTTT.

The rearrangement uses TRBV4-3 and TRBJ1-2, with a possible D match to TRBD1 (6 bases). Trimming removed 1 base from V and 8 bases from J, with 17 bases in between. Germline CDR1 LGHNA, CDR2 YSLEER. This CDR3 is built from 15 residues. Here the CDR3 reads CASSQGAGVGWGYTF. The CDR3 DNA sequence: TGCGCCAGCAGCCAAGGCGCAGGGGTAGGATGGGGCTACACCTTC.

The genes are TRBV11-2 and TRBJ2-7; 9 bases agree with TRBD1. The CDR3 is made up of 14 amino acids. V was clipped by 3 bases and J by 6 bases; unmatched bases: 6. Per germline, CDR1 SGHAT and CDR2 FQNNGV. The chain's CDR3 is CASSFGTGYTEQYF. In nucleotides, the CDR3 is TGTGCCAGCAGCTTTGGGACAGGGTATACCGAGCAGTACTTC.

The J gene is TRBJ2-1, the V gene TRBV6-5; 7 bases are shared with TRBD1. Unmatched junction bases numbered 5, after V lost 6 bases and J lost 6 bases. The CDR3 loop spans 13 amino acids. The germline V gene has CDR1 MNHEY and CDR2 SVGAGI. The CDR3 region is CASSPDRSNEQFF. CDR3 coding DNA: TGTGCCAGCAGCCCGGACAGGAGCAATGAGCAGTTCTTC.

The rearrangement uses TRBV19 and TRBJ2-7; possible D gene TRBD1, 6 bases. CDR3 size: 13 residues. Germline V gives CDR1 LNHDA, CDR2 SQIVND (reference sequence). The V end was cut by 4 bases, the J end by 1 base, with 8 bases between. The CDR3 coding sequence is TGTGCCAGTAGTACTGACAGGTCCTACGAGCAGTACTTC. Amino acid sequence: CASSTDRSYEQYF.

The chain links TRBV7-8 to TRBJ2-7; maybe TRBD2 (6 bases). The CDR3 has 15 amino acids. The V end was cut by 7 bases, the J end by 2 bases, with 18 bases between. Germline CDR1 reads SGHVS; CDR2 reads FQNEAQ. The CDR3 spells CASTAGTGWTYEQYF. Here the CDR3 DNA reads TGTGCCAGCACGGCGGGGACCGGGTGGACCTACGAGCAGTACTTC.

This clone occurred a few times. The V call is TRBV9, the J call TRBJ2-2; unclear D gene. Germline loops: CDR1 SGDLS, CDR2 YYNGEE. Trimming took 0 bases from V and 7 from J, leaving 4 bases between them. This CDR3 has 12 residues. The CDR3 DNA sequence: TGTGCCAGCAGCGTAGTTCTCGGGGAGCTGTTTTTT. The encoded protein is CASSVVLGELFF. Together with reference TRBV9 and TRBJ2-2, the CDR3 gives the full variable domain: DSGVTQTPKHLITATGQRVTLRCSPRSGDLSVYWYQQSLDQGLQFLIQYYNGEERAKGNILERFSAQQFPDLHSELNLSSLELGDSALYFCASSVVLGELFFGEGSRLTVL.

This clone showed up just once. This rearrangement joins TRBV5-6 to TRBJ1-5; 9 positions match TRBD1. With V trimmed by 3 bases and J by 7 bases, 14 bases remained unmatched. In germline, CDR1 is SGHDT, CDR2 YYEEEE. The CDR3 consists of 17 residues. In nucleotides, the CDR3 is TGTGCCAGCAGCTGGCGCGGGGACAGGGTTGACAGCCAGCCCCAGCATTTT. Its translation is CASSWRGDRVDSQPQHF.

This chain uses TRBV14 with TRBJ2-3; TRBD1 aligns across 7 bases. V lost 4 bases, J lost 6 bases, and 10 bases stayed unmatched. This CDR3 is built from 15 residues. Germline lookup yields CDR1 SGHDN and CDR2 FVKESK. CDR3 residues: CASSLRQGVFDTQYF. The CDR3 nucleotides read TGTGCCAGCAGCCTCAGACAGGGTGTATTCGATACGCAGTATTTT.

The rearrangement joins TRBV25-1 to TRBJ2-7, with TRBD1 identical over 7 bases. CDR1 MGHDK and CDR2 SYGVNS come from the germline V gene. The CDR3 loop spans 13 amino acids. With 7 bases clipped from V and 2 bases from J, the junction kept 5 bases outside the gene matches. The CDR3 nucleotides read TGTGCCAGCACTGCCGGGACAGCCTACGAGCAGTACTTC. Its protein product is CASTAGTAYEQYF.

This rearrangement joins TRBV11-2 to TRBJ2-3; 9 bases are a match to TRBD2. The length of the CDR3 is 17 residues. In germline, CDR1 is SGHAT, CDR2 FQNNGV. J was trimmed by 4 bases and V by 8 bases; bases with no gene match: 16. The CDR3 DNA reads TGTGCCAGCGCCACAAGGATGGTAGCGGGAGTACCAGATACGCAGTATTTT. Translated: CASATRMVAGVPDTQYF.

This chain joins TRBV14 and TRBJ2-5, with 8 bases identical to TRBD1. V was clipped by 4 bases and J by 7 bases; unmatched bases: 8. The length of the CDR3 is 14 residues. Germline V gene lookup returns CDR1 SGHDN and CDR2 FVKESK. CDR3 bases: TGTGCCAGCAGCCCTCGGACAGGGAGCGGGACCCAGTACTTC. Its translation is CASSPRTGSGTQYF. Drawing the rest from reference TRBV14 and TRBJ2-5, the complete variable domain is EAGVTQFPSHSVIEKGQTVTLRCDPISGHDNLYWYRRVMGKEIKFLLHFVKESKQDESGMPNNRFLAERTGGTYSTLKVQPAELEDSGVYFCASSPRTGSGTQYFGPGTRLLVL.

About this clone: Other DNA sequences in the same sample also yield this CDR3. The chain couples TRBV10-3 to TRBJ1-4; no clear D. Deletions cut 0 bases from V and 6 bases from J, with 11 bases between. The germline gives CDR1 ENHRY, CDR2 SYGVKD. CDR3 length: 15 residues. The CDR3 loop reads CAISESRGGDEKLFF. For the CDR3, the DNA is TGTGCCATCAGTGAGTCTCGGGGAGGCGATGAAAAACTGTTTTTT.

In this sample, this clone is large. The genes are TRBV18 and TRBJ2-3; 7 nucleotides line up with TRBD1. J was trimmed by 0 bases and V by 2 bases; bases with no gene match: 5. Germline CDR1 KGHSH, CDR2 LQKENI. The CDR3 is 16 amino acids. The chain's CDR3 is CASSPRGRHSTDTQYF. In DNA form, the CDR3 reads TGTGCCAGCTCACCAAGGGGGCGGCATAGCACAGATACGCAGTATTTT.

This clone was picked up one time. V usage is TRBV6-6 and J usage is TRBJ2-7, with no clear D. V was clipped by 4 bases and J by 6 bases, with 10 bases between them. Germline V CDR1 and CDR2: MNHNY, SVGAGI (reference sequence). The CDR3 is made up of 12 amino acids. The CDR3 protein is CASSSVAFEQYF. CDR3 sequence (DNA): TGTGCCAGCAGTTCTGTAGCCTTCGAGCAGTACTTC.

The rearrangement joins TRBV9 to TRBJ1-3; D not resolved. The CDR3 loop spans 15 amino acids. V was shortened by 0 bases and J by 0 bases, with 7 bases between the two germline ends. Germline CDR1 is SGDLS and CDR2 is YYNGEE. The CDR3 sequence: CASSVDVYSGNTIYF. The DNA of the CDR3 is TGTGCCAGCAGCGTAGATGTATACTCTGGAAACACCATATATTTT. Supplemented by reference TRBV9 and TRBJ1-3, the full variable domain reads DSGVTQTPKHLITATGQRVTLRCSPRSGDLSVYWYQQSLDQGLQFLIQYYNGEERAKGNILERFSAQQFPDLHSELNLSSLELGDSALYFCASSVDVYSGNTIYFGEGSWLTVV.

The rearrangement joins TRBV6-6 to TRBJ2-1; D gene uncertain. CDR1 MNHNY and CDR2 SVGAGI come from the germline V gene (reference sequence). The CDR3 is 12 residues long. V was trimmed by 2 bases and J by 10 bases, leaving 9 bases between them. CDR3 protein: CASSYEMREQFF. The CDR3 DNA sequence: TGTGCCAGCAGTTACGAAATGCGGGAGCAGTTCTTC.

This chain uses TRBV15 with TRBJ2-1; 9 nucleotides align to TRBD1. This CDR3 has 19 residues. From germline, CDR1 is LNHNV and CDR2 YYDKDF (reference sequence). The J segment lost 3 bases and the V segment lost 4 bases, leaving 16 bases of the junction unmatched. CDR3 in amino acids: CATSNLQGAWRESYNEQFF. The CDR3 DNA sequence: TGTGCCACCAGCAACCTACAGGGGGCTTGGCGGGAGAGCTACAATGAGCAGTTCTTC.

This clone has only a few counts. The chain joins TRBV10-3 to TRBJ1-2, with 7 bases fitting TRBD1. The J segment lost 8 bases and the V segment lost 3 bases, leaving 24 bases of the junction unmatched. Germline V CDR1 and CDR2: ENHRY, SYGVKD. CDR3 length: 19 amino acids. CDR3: CAISEPMPGQKVYGLGYTF. The DNA of the CDR3 is TGTGCCATCAGTGAACCAATGCCGGGACAGAAAGTCTATGGTCTGGGCTACACCTTC.

The chain has TRBV19 and TRBJ1-2; TRBD1 matches 7 bases. The CDR3 extends over 15 amino acids. The V and J ends lost 5 bases and 1 base, in that order; junction bases with no gene match: 7. Per germline, CDR1 LNHDA and CDR2 SQIVND (reference sequence). CDR3 residues: CASSPSRDSNYGYTF. CDR3 in DNA: TGTGCCAGTAGTCCGAGCCGGGACAGTAACTATGGCTACACCTTC. Using reference TRBV19 and TRBJ1-2 for the parts outside the CDR3, the full variable domain is DGGITQSPKYLFRKEGQNVTLSCEQNLNHDAMYWYRQDPGQGLRLIYYSQIVNDFQKGDIAEGYSVSREKKESFPLTVTSAQKNPTAFYLCASSPSRDSNYGYTFGSGTRLTVV.

The chain recombines TRBV9 with TRBJ2-1; tentative D call: TRBD1 (6 bases). The CDR3 has 15 residues. V lost 0 bases and J lost 6, with 13 bases in between. Germline V gene data show CDR1 as SGDLS and CDR2 as YYNGEE. CDR3 sequence: CASSVGSLGANEQFF. DNA for the CDR3: TGTGCCAGCAGCGTAGGTAGCCTGGGGGCCAATGAGCAGTTCTTC.

This chain connects TRBV2 to TRBJ2-3; 11 bases are a match to TRBD2. The CDR3 length is 15 residues. The V and J ends lost 8 bases and 4 bases, in that order; junction bases with no gene match: 8. CDR1 is SNHLY, CDR2 FYNNEI, per germline. The CDR3 reads CASRLSGGVPDTQYF. The CDR3 DNA sequence: TGTGCCAGCCGCCTTAGCGGGGGGGTTCCAGATACGCAGTATTTT.

The genes are TRBV7-9 and TRBJ1-2; 8 nucleotides align to TRBD1. The V and J ends lost 7 bases and 2 bases, in that order; junction bases with no gene match: 9. Germline V lookup: CDR1 SEHNR, CDR2 FQNEAQ (reference sequence). The CDR3 length is 15 residues. In DNA, the CDR3 is TGTGCCAGCAACCCCTGGACAGGGCGGAACTATGGCTACACCTTC. Translated: CASNPWTGRNYGYTF. Combining the CDR3 with reference TRBV7-9 and TRBJ1-2 gives the whole variable domain DTGVSQNPRHKITKRGQNVTFRCDPISEHNRLYWYRQTLGQGPEFLTYFQNEAQLEKSRLLSDRFSAERPKGSFSTLEIQRTEQGDSAMYLCASNPWTGRNYGYTFGSGTRLTVV.

The DNA of the CDR3 is TGTGCCAGCAGCTTAGGTAGCGGGGGGGCGGAGACCCAGTACTTC. Encoded protein: CASSLGSGGAETQYF. The rearrangement uses TRBV11-2 and TRBJ2-5; the match to TRBD2 covers 11 bases. Germline V gene sequence: CDR1 SGHAT, CDR2 FQNNGV. This CDR3 region has 15 residues. With 1 base clipped from V and 5 bases from J, the junction kept 3 bases outside the gene matches.

The CDR3 loop is CASSLSLGLDLNNEQFF. The CDR3, as DNA: TGTGCCAGCAGTTTATCCCTAGGACTGGACCTAAACAATGAGCAGTTCTTC. The chain combines TRBV28 with TRBJ2-1; a possible D gene is TRBD2 (5 bases). CDR1 is MDHEN, CDR2 SYDVKM, per germline. The CDR3 loop spans 17 amino acids. The V end lost 1 base, the J end lost 5 bases, and 18 bases lay between the germline ends.

V gene TRBV7-9 combines with J gene TRBJ1-5, with D maybe TRBD1 (5 bases). The CDR3 contains 14 residues. Germline-derived CDR1 and CDR2 are SEHNR and FQNEAQ (reference sequence). V gave up 6 bases and J gave up 0 bases, with 9 bases separating them. For the CDR3, the DNA is TGTGCCAGCAGTTTCAGGGATAGCAATCAGCCCCAGCATTTT. Residues: CASSFRDSNQPQHF.